These 28 T cell receptor beta chains were all obtained from the same sample, sequenced in a study of control samples from healthy donors and cancer patients. The repertoire was sequenced with immunoSEQ multiplex PCR; TCRdb's copy has only in-frame clones and lacks some. The table shows approximately 220,000 clones, with roughly 94% occurring only once. Specimen: blood. All receptors derive from a man between 45 and 60 years old in good health.

The chain couples TRBV7-2 to TRBJ1-3; unclear D gene. V was trimmed by 6 bases and J by 8 bases, leaving 14 bases between them. The CDR3 runs to 13 residues. Looked up from germline, CDR1 is SGHTA and CDR2 is FQGNSA. CDR3 loop: CASSTDTLDTIYF. For the CDR3, the DNA is TGTGCCAGCAGTACCGACACGCTCGACACCATATATTTT.

This rearrangement joins TRBV7-6 to TRBJ1-5, with D hard to call. The germline V gene encodes CDR1 SGHVS and CDR2 FNYEAQ. CDR3 length equals 12 residues. Trimming removed 4 bases at V and 2 bases at J, with 3 bases between. CDR3 DNA sequence: TGTGCCAGCAGCTACCGCAATCAGCCCCAGCATTTT. Translating gives CASSYRNQPQHF.

The chain joins TRBV2 to TRBJ2-7, with D perhaps matching TRBD1 (5 bases). The CDR3 is made up of 11 amino acids. V was trimmed by 7 bases and J by 3 bases, leaving 7 bases between them. Looked up from germline, CDR1 is SNHLY and CDR2 is FYNNEI. CDR3 protein: CASKQGYEQYF. In DNA, the CDR3 is TGTGCCAGCAAGCAGGGCTACGAGCAGTACTTC.

The chain couples TRBV15 to TRBJ1-2; D remains ambiguous. V lost 0 bases to trimming and J lost 3 bases, with 5 bases between them. The CDR3 has 13 amino acids. Germline V lookup: CDR1 LNHNV, CDR2 YYDKDF (reference sequence). The DNA for the CDR3 is TGTGCCACCAGCAGAGATCGGGACTATGGCTACACCTTC. Its translation is CATSRDRDYGYTF.

The chain recombines TRBV5-1 with TRBJ1-3; D is perhaps TRBD1 (6 bases). The CDR3 covers 15 residues. Germline loops: CDR1 SGHRS, CDR2 YFSETQ. V was pared by 7 bases and J by 0 bases, with 14 bases between. The CDR3 region is CASCLTGSSGNTIYF. CDR3 in DNA: TGCGCCAGCTGTTTAACAGGGTCCTCTGGAAACACCATATATTTT.

This chain connects TRBV27 to TRBJ2-1; 10 nucleotides align to TRBD1. The CDR3 is 15 amino acids. V gave up 5 bases and J gave up 15 bases; unmatched junction bases: 16. Per germline, CDR1 MNHEY and CDR2 SMNVEV (reference sequence). The CDR3 protein is CASSPGTGEGRHLFF. The CDR3, as DNA: TGTGCCAGCAGTCCGGGGACAGGGGAAGGGAGGCATCTGTTCTTC.

The chain uses TRBV5-4 and TRBJ1-6; TRBD1 matches at 7 bases. The J segment lost 10 bases and the V segment lost 5 bases, leaving 12 bases of the junction unmatched. The germline CDR1 and CDR2 sequences are SGHNT and YYREEE (reference sequence). The CDR3 totals 15 residues. The CDR3 DNA reads TGTGCCAGCAGTCAAATCCGGGACAGTTCCTCACCCCTCCACTTT. It specifies CASSQIRDSSSPLHF.

The gene calls are TRBV28 and TRBJ1-1, with TRBD1 as a possible D gene (6 bases). The CDR3 consists of 14 residues. Germline values: CDR1 MDHEN, CDR2 SYDVKM. V lost 2 bases and J lost 2, with 9 bases in between. This chain's CDR3 is CASSLGGPNTEAFF. The CDR3 DNA reads as TGTGCCAGCAGTTTAGGGGGGCCAAACACTGAAGCTTTCTTT.

This chain joins TRBV7-9 and TRBJ2-6; D gene ambiguous. The ends were cut back, 1 base at V and 2 bases at J, with 3 bases in the middle. Germline loops: CDR1 SEHNR, CDR2 FQNEAQ (reference sequence). The CDR3 sequence is 14 residues long. Here the CDR3 DNA reads TGTGCCAGCAGCTTAGGGCCTGGGGCCAACGTCCTGACTTTC. This gives the protein CASSLGPGANVLTF.

V usage is TRBV4-2 and J usage is TRBJ1-2, with 8 bases fitting TRBD1. The V gene's germline CDR1 is LGHNA and CDR2 YNFKEQ. The CDR3 sequence is 17 residues long. V shed 1 base and J 3 bases; nucleotides not matched to a gene: 10. CDR3 in DNA: TGTGCCAGCAGCCAAGTCAGTACCAGGGGGCGCGACTATGGCTACACCTTC. Amino acid sequence: CASSQVSTRGRDYGYTF.

This sequence joins TRBV5-1 and TRBJ2-6; D not certain. Per the germline V gene, CDR1 is SGHRS and CDR2 is YFSETQ. This CDR3 comprises 16 residues. The germline V and J ends were trimmed by 2 bases and 0 bases, with 9 bases remaining between them. CDR3 residues: CASSFQGASGANVLTF. In DNA, the CDR3 is TGCGCCAGCAGCTTTCAAGGAGCCTCTGGGGCCAACGTCCTGACTTTC.

The chain has TRBV9 and TRBJ1-3; possibly TRBD1 for D (5 bases). There are 15 residues in the CDR3. V dropped 3 bases and J dropped 0 bases, with 10 bases sitting between them. Germline CDR1 SGDLS, CDR2 YYNGEE. CDR3 DNA: TGTGCCAGCAGCGCCGGGACGGCCTCTGGAAACACCATATATTTT. Its protein is CASSAGTASGNTIYF. The full variable domain, with the rest looked up from reference TRBV9 and TRBJ1-3, is DSGVTQTPKHLITATGQRVTLRCSPRSGDLSVYWYQQSLDQGLQFLIQYYNGEERAKGNILERFSAQQFPDLHSELNLSSLELGDSALYFCASSAGTASGNTIYFGEGSWLTVV.

Only one count was recorded for this clone. The gene calls are TRBV5-6 and TRBJ1-5; D may be TRBD1 (5 bases). V lost 0 bases to trimming and J lost 6 bases, with 10 bases between them. The CDR3 sequence is 14 residues long. From germline, CDR1 is SGHDT and CDR2 YYEEEE. For the CDR3, the DNA is TGTGCCAGCAGCTTGGGCCTCGGGGGTCAGCCCCAGCATTTT. Translating gives CASSLGLGGQPQHF. The variable domain in full, with the rest retrieved from reference TRBV5-6 and TRBJ1-5, is DAGVTQSPTHLIKTRGQQVTLRCSPKSGHDTVSWYQQALGQGPQFIFQYYEEEERQRGNFPDRFSGHQFPNYSSELNVNALLLGDSALYLCASSLGLGGQPQHFGDGTRLSIL.

On this clone itself: The same CDR3 also results from other DNA sequences found in this sample. This chain links TRBV18 with TRBJ2-3; tentative D call: TRBD1 (5 bases). V gave up 2 bases and J gave up 3 bases, with 9 bases separating them. This CDR3 contains 14 residues. Germline CDR1 is KGHSH and CDR2 is LQKENI. The CDR3 region has the DNA TGTGCCAGCTCACCATTATCAGGGACAGATACGCAGTATTTT. It is translated as CASSPLSGTDTQYF.

The chain employs TRBV5-1 and TRBJ1-5, with 10 bases that match TRBD1. The CDR3 runs 15 residues. Trimming took 4 bases from V and 10 from J; bases not matched to a gene: 11. From germline, CDR1 is SGHRS and CDR2 YFSETQ. The CDR3, as DNA: TGCGCCAGCAGCCGGGGACAGGGGTATGCCGAACCCCAGCATTTT. Amino acid sequence: CASSRGQGYAEPQHF.

The table lists this clone with a count of one. The chain employs TRBV18 and TRBJ2-6, with D possibly being TRBD1 (6 bases). Germline CDR1 reads KGHSH; CDR2 reads LQKENI. CDR3 length: 20 amino acids. With 1 base removed from V and 0 bases from J, the gap between germline ends came to 19 bases. The CDR3, as DNA: TGTGCCAGCTCACCACTTCTATTGACAGGATCCTCCTCTGGGGCCAACGTCCTGACTTTC. Translation gives CASSPLLLTGSSSGANVLTF.

The chain employs TRBV19 and TRBJ1-5; 10 bases fit TRBD1. Losses at the gene ends were 5 bases for V and 4 bases for J; bases not matched to a gene: 5. This CDR3 has 15 amino acids. CDR1 is LNHDA, CDR2 SQIVND, per germline (reference sequence). The CDR3 DNA reads TGTGCCAGTAGTCTCAGGGACAGGGGAAATCAGCCCCAGCATTTT. It codes for CASSLRDRGNQPQHF.

The CDR3 DNA is TGTGCCAGCAGCGCCGGGGCAAATCAGCCCCAGCATTTT. Protein product: CASSAGANQPQHF. The chain carries TRBV11-2 and TRBJ1-5, with D possibly matching TRBD1 (5 bases). V was trimmed by 5 bases and J by 4 bases, leaving 9 bases between them. Germline V gene lookup returns CDR1 SGHAT and CDR2 FQNNGV. This CDR3 comprises 13 residues.

The chain couples TRBV6-5 to TRBJ2-5, with a weak D call TRBD2 (6 bases). This CDR3 is built from 13 residues. V was trimmed by 8 bases and J by 2 bases, leaving 12 bases between them. Germline CDR1 is MNHEY and CDR2 is SVGAGI. The CDR3 protein is CASGGTLQETQYF. The CDR3 coding sequence is TGTGCCAGCGGGGGGACCCTGCAAGAGACCCAGTACTTC.

This clone was observed a handful of times. The chain combines TRBV7-2 with TRBJ1-2; 7 bases are a match to TRBD1. The CDR3 totals 14 residues. The germline V gene encodes CDR1 SGHTA and CDR2 FQGNSA. V dropped 4 bases and J dropped 5; count of bases not matched to a gene: 7. The CDR3 DNA is TGTGCCAGCAGCTCTACCTCAGGGGGGTATGGCTACACCTTC. Protein: CASSSTSGGYGYTF.

This sequence joins TRBV24-1 and TRBJ2-3; tentatively, D is TRBD2 (5 bases). Germline V gene sequence: CDR1 KGHDR, CDR2 SFDVKD. Trimming removed 4 bases at V and 1 base at J, with 11 bases between. The CDR3 loop spans 15 amino acids. CDR3: CATSDPPGGTDTQYF. In nucleotides, the CDR3 is TGTGCCACCAGTGACCCCCCCGGGGGCACAGATACGCAGTATTTT.

This chain uses TRBV2 with TRBJ2-4, with TRBD2 matching 8 bases. CDR1 and CDR2 from the germline V gene are SNHLY and FYNNEI. With V trimmed by 8 bases and J by 4 bases, 7 bases remained unmatched. The CDR3 loop spans 14 amino acids. The CDR3 DNA is TGTGCCAGCGAAGATAGCGGGGTTAAAAACATTCAGTACTTC. It specifies CASEDSGVKNIQYF. The entire variable domain, with the rest obtained from reference TRBV2 and TRBJ2-4, is as follows: EPEVTQTPSHQVTQMGQEVILRCVPISNHLYFYWYRQILGQKVEFLVSFYNNEISEKSEIFDDQFSVERPDGSNFTLKIRSTKLEDSAMYFCASEDSGVKNIQYFGAGTRLSVL.

This clone is a singleton in its sample. V and J are TRBV27 and TRBJ2-1; D gene unclear. The V end lost 9 bases, the J end lost 4 bases, and 16 bases lay between the germline ends. This CDR3 contains 14 residues. The V gene's germline CDR1 is MNHEY and CDR2 SMNVEV (reference sequence). Here the CDR3 reads CASNSGRLYNEQFF. CDR3 in DNA: TGTGCCAGTAACTCGGGTAGATTGTACAATGAGCAGTTCTTC.

V usage is TRBV11-2 and J usage is TRBJ2-1; D remains unclear. Deletions cut 1 base from V and 6 bases from J, with 7 bases between. Germline V gene lookup returns CDR1 SGHAT and CDR2 FQNNGV. This CDR3 contains 13 residues. The CDR3 sequence is CASSLGLSNEQFF. The CDR3 nucleotides read TGTGCCAGCAGCTTAGGGCTCAGCAATGAGCAGTTCTTC.

The gene calls are TRBV21-1 and TRBJ2-2; the table's D call, TRBD1, was not checked against the DNA. TRBV21-1 is designated a pseudogene. The CDR3 runs 13 residues. The DNA for the CDR3 is TGTGCCAGCACCACAGGGAACACCGGGGAGCTGTTTTTT. Protein: CASTTGNTGELFF.

A note on this clone: Within the sample, other DNA sequences also encode this same CDR3. The chain carries TRBV5-1 and TRBJ2-1; 7 nucleotides match TRBD1. CDR1 and CDR2 from the germline V gene are SGHRS and YFSETQ. The CDR3 extends over 15 amino acids. Losses at the gene ends were 4 bases for V and 2 bases for J; bases not matched to a gene: 6. The CDR3 region has the DNA TGCGCCAGCAGCCCGACAGGGAGTGCCTACAATGAGCAGTTCTTC. Encoded protein: CASSPTGSAYNEQFF. Full variable domain (missing parts from reference TRBV5-1 and TRBJ2-1): KAGVTQTPRYLIKTRGQQVTLSCSPISGHRSVSWYQQTPGQGLQFLFEYFSETQRNKGNFPGRFSGRQFSNSRSEMNVSTLELGDSALYLCASSPTGSAYNEQFFGPGTRLTVL.

This clone was seen a single time. The genes are TRBV28 and TRBJ2-2; D uncertain. Germline V gene sequence: CDR1 MDHEN, CDR2 SYDVKM. V was cut by 1 base and J by 3 bases, with 3 bases left in between. This CDR3 has 13 residues. The CDR3 bases are TGTGCCAGCAGTTTATCCTACACCGGGGAGCTGTTTTTT. It yields the protein CASSLSYTGELFF.

Regarding this clone: This CDR3 is also generated by other DNA sequences in the sample. The V gene is TRBV12-3 or TRBV12-4, the J gene TRBJ1-2, with D unresolved. Trimming removed 3 bases from V and 5 bases from J, with 7 bases in between. The CDR3 is made up of 12 amino acids. The DNA of the CDR3 is TGTGCCAGCAGTTTTGTAGGGTATGGCTACACCTTC. Its protein is CASSFVGYGYTF.